This TCR beta chain was captured in a study of T cell responses to AZD1222 COVID-19 vaccine. The study, taken as a whole, reports: Among spike-specific TCRs, nearly half reportedly target unmutated variant regions. The repertoires were collected only after the peak T cell response. Along spike, vaccine-associated CD4 TCRs were found throughout, with dominance at 160-218 and 743-854.

The table came from immunoSEQ multiplex PCR; TCRdb's copy has only in-frame clones and leaves some out. The table lists 95,000 to 150,000 clones, roughly 91% of them singletons, with 11% in the top ten. On this clone itself: No antigen is known for it.

The CDR3 runs 14 residues. Germline V gene data show CDR1 as MNHEY and CDR2 as SVGAGI. V was pared by 0 bases and J by 4 bases, with 7 bases between. V gene TRBV6-5 combines with J gene TRBJ1-5; D remains unclear. This clonotype was obtained from an adult in good health. The sample here was peripheral blood, taken on day 0 of MenACWY control vaccination. This CDR3 reads CASSYSRGNQPQHF. Written as DNA, the CDR3 is TGTGCCAGCAGTTACTCTCGGGGAAATCAGCCCCAGCATTTT.